This passage covers 10 T cell receptor beta chains from one sample sequenced in a study of ipilimumab plus nivolumab after autologous stem cell transplantation. Assay used: immunoSEQ multiplex PCR; TCRdb lists only in-frame clones, some missing. The data contain some 40,000 clones, 80% to 95% of them seen just once; the ten biggest clones take up over 0.85%. Here the sequenced sample was PBMCs, taken in a trial of ipilimumab plus nivolumab as post-transplant consolidation. These TCRs come from a male donor with multiple myeloma.

V is TRBV6-1 and J is TRBJ2-7; possibly TRBD1 for D (6 bases). The CDR3 consists of 14 residues. V was shortened by 8 bases and J by 6 bases, with 20 bases between the two germline ends. Germline loops: CDR1 MNHNS, CDR2 SASEGT. The CDR3 DNA sequence: TGTGCCAGCCTGGGGGCCGTCCGAGGGGCCGAGCAGTACTTC. Its translation is CASLGAVRGAEQYF.

The chain recombines TRBV28 with TRBJ1-5, with 7 nucleotides matching TRBD1. The CDR3 contains 16 residues. V lost 1 base and J lost 5; bases outside the gene matches: 8. In germline, CDR1 is MDHEN, CDR2 SYDVKM. CDR3 nucleotides: TGTGCCAGCAGTTTATCAGGCAGGGGGGCATATCAGCCCCAGCATTTT. As protein: CASSLSGRGAYQPQHF. The whole variable domain, remainder taken from reference TRBV28 and TRBJ1-5, is DVKVTQSSRYLVKRTGEKVFLECVQDMDHENMFWYRQDPGLGLRLIYFSYDVKMKEKGDIPEGYSVSREKKERFSLILESASTNQTSMYLCASSLSGRGAYQPQHFGDGTRLSIL.

The chain joins TRBV7-8 to TRBJ1-4; 8 positions match TRBD1. CDR3 size: 15 residues. V was pared by 5 bases and J by 7 bases, with 9 bases of the junction left unmatched. Germline V gives CDR1 SGHVS, CDR2 FQNEAQ. The CDR3 DNA follows: TGTGCCAGCAGCGACACTCGGACAGGGTCTGAAAAACTGTTTTTT. Its translation: CASSDTRTGSEKLFF.

This sequence joins TRBV6-1 and TRBJ2-7, with a possible D match to TRBD2 (6 bases). The CDR3 has 15 amino acids. In germline, CDR1 is MNHNS, CDR2 SASEGT. V was cut by 6 bases and J by 4 bases, with 19 bases left in between. The CDR3 DNA reads TGTGCCAGCAGGGGGGTGACCAGCGGGCGTTACGAGCAGTACTTC. It encodes CASRGVTSGRYEQYF.

The chain joins TRBV10-2 to TRBJ2-4, with 8 bases lining up with TRBD2. Trimming removed 0 bases from V and 4 bases from J; junction bases left unmatched: 5. The CDR3 runs to 16 residues. Per the germline V gene, CDR1 is WSHSY and CDR2 is SAAADI. The CDR3 is CASSESGGGSKNIQYF. CDR3 DNA sequence: TGCGCCAGCAGTGAGTCCGGGGGGGGATCTAAAAACATTCAGTACTTC.

The chain uses TRBV27 and TRBJ1-1; TRBD1 agrees at 9 bases. Germline V gene lookup returns CDR1 MNHEY and CDR2 SMNVEV (reference sequence). Losses at the gene ends were 6 bases for V and 5 bases for J; bases not matched to a gene: 7. The CDR3 has 14 amino acids. This chain's CDR3 is CASRGTGFRTEAFF. The CDR3 DNA reads TGTGCCAGCAGGGGGACAGGGTTTCGTACTGAAGCTTTCTTT.

In its sample, this clone was seen a few times. V is TRBV5-1 and J is TRBJ2-6; perhaps TRBD1 as D (5 bases). The CDR3 contains 17 residues. Deletions cut 3 bases from V and 0 bases from J, with 13 bases between. From germline, CDR1 is SGHRS and CDR2 YFSETQ. CDR3 sequence reads: CASSWTPTASGANVLTF. The CDR3 DNA sequence: TGCGCCAGCAGCTGGACACCCACAGCCTCTGGGGCCAACGTCCTGACTTTC.

The chain joins TRBV7-2 to TRBJ1-2, with D unresolved. V lost 0 bases to trimming and J lost 4 bases, with 9 bases between them. The CDR3 has 14 amino acids. CDR1 SGHTA and CDR2 FQGNSA come from the germline V gene. The CDR3 DNA reads TGTGCCAGCAGCTTAGCGGTAGGCACCTATGGCTACACCTTC. It codes for CASSLAVGTYGYTF.

The V call is TRBV7-3, the J call TRBJ2-3; unclear D gene. The germline V gene has CDR1 SGHTA and CDR2 FQGTGA. V shed 2 bases and J shed 2 bases, with 8 bases lying between them. The CDR3 covers 14 residues. CDR3 amino acids: CASSLGQTTDTQYF. In DNA, the CDR3 is TGTGCCAGCAGCTTAGGGCAGACCACAGATACGCAGTATTTT. Variable domain in full (rest from reference TRBV7-3 and TRBJ2-3): GAGVSQTPSNKVTEKGKYVELRCDPISGHTALYWYRQSLGQGPEFLIYFQGTGAADDSGLPNDRFFAVRPEGSVSTLKIQRTERGDSAVYLCASSLGQTTDTQYFGPGTRLTVL.

With regard to this clone: This specimen includes other DNA sequences encoding the same CDR3. The genes are TRBV20-1 and TRBJ2-5; either TRBD1 or TRBD2 may supply D (5 bases each). Trimming pared 3 bases from V and 4 bases from J, leaving 6 bases between. Germline CDR1 reads DFQATT; CDR2 reads SNEGSKA (reference sequence). The CDR3 contains 11 residues. The CDR3 DNA is TGCAGTGCTAGGAGGGGAGAGACCCAGTACTTC. Amino acids: CSARRGETQYF.